The clone carrying this T cell receptor (beta chain) came up many times. The data are from a study of early T cells in non-severe SARS-CoV-2 infection. About the study: The study sequenced bulk RNA from unsorted whole blood, with chains unpaired.

V lost 3 bases, J lost 2 bases, and 4 bases stayed unmatched. The CDR3 covers 16 residues. The V gene's germline CDR1 is KGHDR and CDR2 SFDVKD. TCRdb independently ran MiXCR on the 5' RACE reads; one entry per CDR3 protein. The sample lists 84,000 or so distinct CDR3 sequences; 14% were seen once. The material sequenced was whole blood. The TCR sequence derives from an adult who was a healthcare worker with PCR-confirmed SARS-CoV-2 infection or an uninfected control (not recorded which). The chain combines TRBV24-1 with TRBJ2-3; TRBD2 aligns across 10 bases. In DNA form, the CDR3 reads TGTGCCACCAGTGATCGCACTAGCGGGAACACAGATACGCAGTATTTT. Translated: CATSDRTSGNTDTQYF.